One sample yielded the 14 T cell receptor beta chains listed below, sequenced in a study of blood T cell repertoires in COVID-19. Assay used: immunoSEQ multiplex PCR; TCRdb lists only in-frame clones, some missing. The data hold around 620,000 clones, with 90% observed a single time. The source material was peripheral blood. These receptors were obtained from a woman between 18 and 30 years old with acute or convalescent COVID-19.

This clone was seen only a few times. CDR3 DNA: TGCGCCAGCAGCCACTCGGACAGGAGGAAAAAAACTGAAGCTTTCTTT. Its translation is CASSHSDRRKKTEAFF. This sequence joins TRBV5-1 and TRBJ1-1, with 7 positions matching TRBD1. The V gene end was trimmed by 4 bases and the J gene end by 5 bases; junction bases not matched to a gene: 14. Germline-derived CDR1 and CDR2 are SGHRS and YFSETQ. This CDR3 contains 16 residues.

CDR3 sequence reads: CASSSREGFSTYNEQFF. The CDR3 DNA reads as TGTGCCAGCAGCTCGCGGGAGGGGTTCTCCACCTACAATGAGCAGTTCTTC. The chain carries TRBV11-2 and TRBJ2-1; 9 nucleotides line up with TRBD2. From germline, CDR1 is SGHAT and CDR2 FQNNGV. V shed 4 bases and J 2 bases; nucleotides not matched to a gene: 9. CDR3 length equals 17 residues.

Turning to this clone: Because it lacks the conserved phenylalanine or tryptophan at the end, this CDR3 is likely a read error. The DNA is omitted, as the CDR3 cannot be located on it reliably, and the CDR3 follows TCRdb's listing. The chain joins TRBV6-6 to TRBJ1-2; TRBD1 is the table's D call and was not checked against the DNA. The CDR3 is 12 amino acids long, termini counted. Germline CDR1 and CDR2: MNHNY and SVGAGI (reference sequence). CDR3: CASRKPGTVKGL.

This clone has only a few counts. V gene TRBV29-1 combines with J gene TRBJ1-1; tentatively, D is TRBD1 (5 bases). V dropped 0 bases and J dropped 5 bases, with 16 bases sitting between them. The germline V gene has CDR1 SQVTM and CDR2 ANQGSEA. This CDR3 has 15 amino acids. The CDR3 loop is CSVEDRSLGGTEAFF. The CDR3 coding sequence is TGCAGCGTTGAAGACAGGTCTCTCGGGGGGACTGAAGCTTTCTTT.

This rearrangement joins TRBV30 to TRBJ1-1; TRBD1 might be the D (5 bases). V was clipped by 0 bases and J by 1 base, with 9 bases between them. Germline V lookup: CDR1 GTSNPN, CDR2 SVGIG (reference sequence). The CDR3 spans 14 residues. CDR3 sequence reads: CAWSVRGRNTEAFF. For the CDR3, the DNA is TGTGCCTGGAGTGTACGGGGGAGGAACACTGAAGCTTTCTTT.

This chain connects TRBV2 to TRBJ1-1; TRBD1 is a possible D gene (5 bases). The germline gives CDR1 SNHLY, CDR2 FYNNEI. This CDR3 comprises 15 residues. V gave up 7 bases and J gave up 11 bases, with 26 bases separating them. CDR3 sequence reads: CASIPPGTSGVGAFF. The CDR3 region has the DNA TGTGCCAGCATTCCCCCCGGGACTTCGGGGGTTGGTGCTTTCTTT.

This rearrangement joins TRBV2 to TRBJ1-6, with a possible D match to TRBD1 (6 bases). Between the trimmed V and J ends, which lost 2 bases and 5 bases, there was a span of 10 bases. Germline CDR1 reads SNHLY; CDR2 reads FYNNEI. The CDR3 loop spans 15 amino acids. CDR3 residues: CASSERGAHNSPLHF. The CDR3 DNA reads as TGTGCCAGCAGTGAACGGGGGGCACATAATTCACCCCTCCACTTT.

The chain uses TRBV9 and TRBJ1-5; no definite D call. The length of the CDR3 is 14 residues. Germline V lookup: CDR1 SGDLS, CDR2 YYNGEE. The germline V and J ends were trimmed by 5 bases and 0 bases, with 9 bases remaining between them. The CDR3 here is CASSGGYSNQPQHF. The CDR3 nucleotides read TGTGCCAGCAGTGGCGGCTATAGCAATCAGCCCCAGCATTTT.

This clone occurred many times. The CDR3 DNA reads TGTGCCAGCAGTTACTCTGGTAGCGGGGGGTATACGCAGTATTTT. Translating it yields CASSYSGSGGYTQYF. The genes are TRBV6-2 or TRBV6-3 and TRBJ2-3; TRBD2 aligns across 10 bases. V lost 0 bases to trimming and J lost 7 bases; unmatched junction nucleotides: 4. CDR3 length equals 15 residues. Germline assignment: CDR1 MNHEY and CDR2 SVGEGT.

The chain is built from TRBV2 and TRBJ1-2; D unresolved. With 10 bases removed from V and 4 bases from J, the gap between germline ends came to 10 bases. The CDR3 has 11 residues. Per germline, CDR1 SNHLY and CDR2 FYNNEI. The CDR3 DNA reads as TGTGCCAACTTGACAAGCTATGGCTACACCTTC. Its translation: CANLTSYGYTF.

The chain combines TRBV6-5 with TRBJ2-1; unclear D gene. V lost 10 bases to trimming and J lost 5 bases, with 15 bases between them. The CDR3 length is 13 residues. Germline V CDR1 and CDR2: MNHEY, SVGAGI. The CDR3 nucleotides are TGTGCCAATGTGGCAGAACAGAACAATGAGCAGTTCTTC. This encodes CANVAEQNNEQFF.

This rearrangement joins TRBV4-3 to TRBJ2-1; TRBD1 is a possible D gene (6 bases). V was trimmed by 6 bases and J by 2 bases, leaving 14 bases between them. The CDR3 has 15 residues. Germline loops: CDR1 LGHNA, CDR2 YSLEER. Here the CDR3 reads CASSPDRLAYNEQFF. CDR3 bases: TGCGCCAGCAGTCCAGACAGGTTAGCCTACAATGAGCAGTTCTTC.

The V and J genes are TRBV7-9 and TRBJ2-2; maybe TRBD1 (6 bases). V was cut by 5 bases and J by 3 bases, with 13 bases left in between. Germline CDR1 is SEHNR and CDR2 is FQNEAQ (reference sequence). The CDR3 contains 15 residues. The CDR3 loop reads CASSKQGTDTGELFF. CDR3 in DNA: TGTGCCAGCAGCAAACAGGGAACGGACACCGGGGAGCTGTTTTTT.

This chain connects TRBV10-3 to TRBJ2-2; 8 nucleotides align to TRBD1. Germline CDR1 ENHRY, CDR2 SYGVKD. Losses at the gene ends were 2 bases for V and 4 bases for J; bases not matched to a gene: 9. The CDR3 contains 17 residues. The CDR3 loop is CAISEPRDRPGTGELFF. DNA of the CDR3: TGTGCCATCAGTGAGCCCCGGGACAGGCCTGGCACCGGGGAGCTGTTTTTT.